This entry lists 3 T cell receptor beta chains sequenced from one sample in a study of OX40 agonist ivuxolimab in advanced cancers. The protocol was immunoSEQ multiplex PCR, while the TCRdb copy is restricted to in-frame clones and leaves out a portion. Among approximately 52,000 clones listed, 79% were seen once. The starting material was CD4+ or CD8+ T cells sorted from blood, obtained in a trial of the OX40 agonist ivuxolimab. The receptor set was obtained from an adult with an advanced solid tumor such as melanoma, head and neck, liver or kidney cancer.

The chain recombines TRBV5-1 with TRBJ2-5; TRBD1 agrees at 8 bases. From germline, CDR1 is SGHRS and CDR2 YFSETQ. This CDR3 is 15 amino acids long. Trimming removed 3 bases from V and 1 base from J; junction bases left unmatched: 5. The CDR3 region is CASSSSGQAQETQYF. The CDR3 region has the DNA TGCGCCAGCAGCTCGTCGGGACAGGCCCAAGAGACCCAGTACTTC.

This chain uses TRBV6-5 with TRBJ2-1; 8 nucleotides agree with TRBD2. V trimming: 6 bases; J trimming: 6 bases; junction bases outside the gene matches: 7. The CDR3 has 14 amino acids. CDR1 and CDR2 from the germline V gene are MNHEY and SVGAGI. CDR3 in DNA: TGTGCCAGCAGCCCGGGGGGGGTCGGCAATGAGCAGTTCTTC. It translates to CASSPGGVGNEQFF.

The rearrangement uses TRBV7-3 and TRBJ2-5, with 9 bases identical to TRBD2. Trimming at V came to 5 bases and at J to 13 bases, leaving 11 bases not matched to a gene. This CDR3 is 13 amino acids long. The V gene's germline CDR1 is SGHTA and CDR2 FQGTGA. The CDR3 sequence is CASSKTSGGRPYF. The CDR3 nucleotides read TGTGCCAGCAGCAAGACTAGCGGAGGGCGTCCGTACTTC.